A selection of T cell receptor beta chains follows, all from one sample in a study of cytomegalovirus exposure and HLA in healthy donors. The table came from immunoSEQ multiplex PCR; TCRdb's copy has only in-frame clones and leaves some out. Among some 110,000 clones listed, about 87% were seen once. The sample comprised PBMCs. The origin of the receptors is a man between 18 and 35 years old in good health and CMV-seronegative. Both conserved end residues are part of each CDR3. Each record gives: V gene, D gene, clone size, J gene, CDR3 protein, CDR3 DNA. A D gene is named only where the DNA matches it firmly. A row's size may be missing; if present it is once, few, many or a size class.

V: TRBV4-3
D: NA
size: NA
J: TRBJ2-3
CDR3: CASSQALEGVGTDTQYF
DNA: TGCGCCAGCAGCCAAGCGCTTGAGGGGGTGGGCACAGATACGCAGTATTTT

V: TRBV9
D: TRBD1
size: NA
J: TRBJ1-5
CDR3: CASSVQGAEDQPQHF
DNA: TGTGCCAGCAGCGTTCAGGGGGCGGAGGATCAGCCCCAGCATTTT

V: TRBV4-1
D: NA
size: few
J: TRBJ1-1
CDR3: CASSQGPPAEAFF
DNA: TGCGCCAGCAGCCAGGGCCCTCCCGCTGAAGCTTTCTTT

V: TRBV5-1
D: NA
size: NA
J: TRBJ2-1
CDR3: CASSFKTRGAYNEQFF
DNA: TGCGCCAGCAGCTTTAAGACCAGGGGGGCCTACAATGAGCAGTTCTTC

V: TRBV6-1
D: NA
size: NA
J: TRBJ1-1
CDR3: CASSESTPRNTEAFF
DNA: TGTGCCAGCAGTGAATCAACACCAAGGAACACTGAAGCTTTCTTT

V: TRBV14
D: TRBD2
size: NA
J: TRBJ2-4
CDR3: CASSLRGEGAKNIQYF
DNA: TGTGCCAGCAGCCTTCGGGGGGAAGGAGCCAAAAACATTCAGTACTTC

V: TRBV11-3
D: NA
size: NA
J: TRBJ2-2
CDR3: CASSLNGQNTGELFF
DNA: TGTGCCAGCAGCCTAAACGGACAGAACACCGGGGAGCTGTTTTTT

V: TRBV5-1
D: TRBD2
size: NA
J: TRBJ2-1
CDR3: CASSGTSGEQFF
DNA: TGCGCCAGCAGCGGGACTAGCGGTGAGCAGTTCTTC

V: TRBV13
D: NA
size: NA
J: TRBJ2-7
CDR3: CASSPPTRTEQYF
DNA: TGTGCCAGCAGCCCACCTACCCGCACCGAGCAGTACTTC

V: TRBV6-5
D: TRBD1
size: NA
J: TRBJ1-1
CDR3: CATTLTGGGPAFF
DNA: TGTGCCACTACACTTACAGGGGGCGGTCCTGCTTTCTTT

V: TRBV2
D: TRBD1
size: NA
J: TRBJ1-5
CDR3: CASSWGTVSNQPQHF
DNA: TGTGCCAGCAGTTGGGGGACAGTTAGCAATCAGCCCCAGCATTTT

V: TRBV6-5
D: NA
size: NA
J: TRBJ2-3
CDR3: CVTLRQGGSDTQYF
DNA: TGTGTCACTCTTCGGCAAGGAGGCTCGGATACGCAGTATTTT

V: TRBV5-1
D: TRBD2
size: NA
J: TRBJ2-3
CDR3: CASSSSSGSNTDTQYF
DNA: TGCGCCAGCAGCTCCTCTAGCGGGAGTAACACAGATACGCAGTATTTT

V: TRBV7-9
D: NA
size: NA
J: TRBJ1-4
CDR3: CASSLRQEINEKLFF
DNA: TGTGCCAGCAGCTTGAGACAGGAGATAAACGAAAAACTGTTTTTT

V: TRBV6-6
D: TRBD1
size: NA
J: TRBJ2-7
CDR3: CASSPGTAYYEQYF
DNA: TGTGCCAGCAGCCCAGGGACAGCTTACTACGAGCAGTACTTC

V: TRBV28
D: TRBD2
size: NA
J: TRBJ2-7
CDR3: CASSSGLAGTFYEQYF
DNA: TGTGCCAGCAGTTCGGGACTAGCGGGAACCTTCTACGAGCAGTACTTC

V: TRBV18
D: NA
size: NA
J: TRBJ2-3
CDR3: CASSPRGGIDTQYF
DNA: TGTGCCAGCTCACCACGGGGCGGCATCGATACGCAGTATTTT

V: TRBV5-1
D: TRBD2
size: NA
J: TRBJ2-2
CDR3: CASSVGLAAGELFF
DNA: TGCGCCAGCAGCGTGGGACTAGCCGCCGGGGAGCTGTTTTTT